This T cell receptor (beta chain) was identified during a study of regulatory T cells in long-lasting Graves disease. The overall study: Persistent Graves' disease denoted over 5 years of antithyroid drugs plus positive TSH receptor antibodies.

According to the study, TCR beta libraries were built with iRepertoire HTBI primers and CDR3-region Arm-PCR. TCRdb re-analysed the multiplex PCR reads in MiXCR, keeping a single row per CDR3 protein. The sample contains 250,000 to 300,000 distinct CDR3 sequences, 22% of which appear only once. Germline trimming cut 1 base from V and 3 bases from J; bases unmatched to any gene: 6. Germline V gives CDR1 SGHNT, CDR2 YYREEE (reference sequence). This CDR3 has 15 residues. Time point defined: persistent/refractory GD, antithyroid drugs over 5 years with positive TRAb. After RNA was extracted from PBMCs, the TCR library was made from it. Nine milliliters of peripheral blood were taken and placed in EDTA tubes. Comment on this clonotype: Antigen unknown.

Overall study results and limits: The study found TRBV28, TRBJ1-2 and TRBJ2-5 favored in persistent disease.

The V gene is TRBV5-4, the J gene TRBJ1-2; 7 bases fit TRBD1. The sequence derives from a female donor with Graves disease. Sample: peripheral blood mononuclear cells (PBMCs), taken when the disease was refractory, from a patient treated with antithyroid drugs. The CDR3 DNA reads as TGTGCCAGCAGCTTGAGCACCAGGGGGGACTATGGCTACACCTTC. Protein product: CASSLSTRGDYGYTF.